This TCR beta chain was sequenced in a study of blood T cell repertoires in COVID-19 (dated by TCRdb to 2020 to 2022). Looking at the study overall: Samples covering the acute and convalescent phases of COVID-19 were provided by collaborators in the United States, Italy and Spain. The material from the prospective study consisted of cDNA or gDNA derived from T cells, B-cell-depleted T cells, or PBMCs. Deeply sampled blood TCRbeta repertoires from subjects exposed to, actively infected with, or recovered from COVID-19 were included in the dataset. A freely available public database, intended as a resource for researchers studying the immune response to SARS-CoV-2, is where the repertoires were released. The samples were drawn from the first 160 participants of the ongoing ImmuneRACE study and from 1,200 or so subjects provided by 6 global collaborators. A de-identified subject ID, COVID-19 status, age in years and sex were almost always included in the sample metadata. Where HLA class I and class II types were available, the types were taken from metadata supplied by the sample provider, not from assay-based typing.

This clone occurred a few times. What antigen it recognizes has not been identified. The record has no base qualities; no much larger clone is one base away. Overall study results and their limits: How much clinical and demographic metadata was included differed by source and by participant, and the metadata was provided uncurated.

TCRbeta CDR3 regions were amplified from genomic DNA using the immunoSEQ Assay, a bias-controlled multiplex PCR. On the study's bioinformatics: Within the assay, amplification of reference gene primers was used to estimate how many nucleated cells each sample contained. To quantify the absolute abundance of each unique TCRbeta CDR3 rearrangement, sequence reads were collapsed and filtered. For each sample, productive Simpson clonality was calculated as the square root of Simpson's diversity index over productive rearrangements. In TCRdb, the immuneACCESS table is reduced to in-frame sequences with V and J assigned. These tables do not hold every clone; where another copy was compared, an unresolved V gene accounts for under half, and the others remain unexplained. V, J and clone size reflect that table, while D and trimming were determined from the DNA. The sample profile shows 200,000 to 250,000 clones; roughly 88% of them were found once. The ten largest clones take up roughly 6% of the sample.

At one collaborating source in Seattle, patients were enrolled during active infection and were followed longitudinally through the course of disease. Each collaborating institution followed its own protocols to collect whole blood in K2EDTA tubes. For TCRbeta analysis, collaborators shipped samples in one of three forms: frozen whole blood, isolated PBMCs, or DNA extracted from either of those sample types. The receptor was derived from a woman aged 25 to 45 with COVID-19, enrolled during active disease. Source material: peripheral blood.

The bases are TGTGCCAGCAGCTTGTCTCTAAGGGGACAGTTGTACTTC. Protein translation: CASSLSLRGQLYF. The chain joins TRBV5-6 to TRBJ2-7, with 7 middle bases fitting TRBD1. Trimmed from V: 1 base; trimmed from J: 12 bases; junction bases lacking a gene match: 10. CDR1 is given as SGHDT and CDR2 as YYEEEE, both from the germline V gene. From its cysteine to its phenylalanine, the CDR3 spans 13 amino acids. The kept DNA is CDR3 alone, 39 bases in frame from the first base.